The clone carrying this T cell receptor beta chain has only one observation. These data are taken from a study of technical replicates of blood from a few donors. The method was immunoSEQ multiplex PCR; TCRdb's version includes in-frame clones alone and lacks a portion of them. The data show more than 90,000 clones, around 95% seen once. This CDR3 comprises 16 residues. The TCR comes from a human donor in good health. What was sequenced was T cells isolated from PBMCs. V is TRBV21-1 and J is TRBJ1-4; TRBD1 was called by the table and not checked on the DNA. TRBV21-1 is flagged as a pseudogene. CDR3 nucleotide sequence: TGTGCCAGCAGCAGGACAGGGGGCCCAACTAATGAAAAACTGTTTTTT. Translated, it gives CASSRTGGPTNEKLFF.